These 5 T cell receptor beta chains were all obtained from the same sample, sequenced in a study of OX40 agonist ivuxolimab in advanced cancers. Repertoires were generated with immunoSEQ multiplex PCR, while TCRdb's copy carries only in-frame clones and drops some. The table shows 90,000 to 100,000 clones, with more than 85% occurring only once. The sequencing here drew on CD4+ or CD8+ T cells sorted from blood, taken in a trial of the OX40 agonist ivuxolimab. The receptors derive from an adult with an advanced solid tumor such as melanoma, head and neck, liver or kidney cancer.

The chain carries TRBV19 and TRBJ2-3, with a weak D call TRBD2 (6 bases). Germline loops: CDR1 LNHDA, CDR2 SQIVND (reference sequence). Trimming shortened V by 10 bases and J by 3 bases, and 14 bases separated the two germline ends. This CDR3 is built from 13 residues. The chain's CDR3 is CATSNSGTDTQYF. The DNA for the CDR3 is TGTGCCACCTCGAACAGCGGGACAGATACGCAGTATTTT. Full variable domain (rest looked up from reference TRBV19 and TRBJ2-3): DGGITQSPKYLFRKEGQNVTLSCEQNLNHDAMYWYRQDPGQGLRLIYYSQIVNDFQKGDIAEGYSVSREKKESFPLTVTSAQKNPTAFYLCATSNSGTDTQYFGPGTRLTVL.

This rearrangement joins TRBV30 to TRBJ1-1; no definite D call. The CDR3 totals 13 residues. V was shortened by 4 bases and J by 0 bases, with 9 bases between the two germline ends. Germline V gene data show CDR1 as GTSNPN and CDR2 as SVGIG (reference sequence). CDR3 nucleotides: TGTGCCTGGATCGACGGCATGAACACTGAAGCTTTCTTT. Translated: CAWIDGMNTEAFF.

The rearrangement joins TRBV7-3 to TRBJ2-1; D may correspond to TRBD1 or TRBD2 (5 bases each). This CDR3 is built from 13 residues. Germline CDR1 reads SGHTA; CDR2 reads FQGTGA. V was trimmed by 4 bases and J by 10 bases, leaving 14 bases between them. The CDR3, as DNA: TGTGCCAGCAGCTACGGGGCGGTTCAGGAGCAGTTCTTC. This sequence encodes CASSYGAVQEQFF.

This chain uses TRBV5-5 with TRBJ1-2; D gene unclear. Trimming removed 0 bases from V and 4 bases from J, with 4 bases in between. Germline CDR1 is SGHKS and CDR2 is YYEKEE (reference sequence). CDR3 length: 12 residues. CDR3 coding DNA: TGTGCCAGCAGCTTGGAGTTCTATGGCTACACCTTC. This sequence encodes CASSLEFYGYTF.

The V gene is TRBV19, the J gene TRBJ2-2; no clear D. The CDR3 sequence is 13 residues long. V lost 8 bases to trimming and J lost 0 bases, with 7 bases between them. Germline lookup yields CDR1 LNHDA and CDR2 SQIVND (reference sequence). This CDR3 reads CASVPANTGELFF. Here the CDR3 DNA reads TGTGCCAGTGTCCCCGCGAACACCGGGGAGCTGTTTTTT.